The 19 T cell receptor beta chains below were found in one sample sequenced in a study of blood T cell repertoires in COVID-19. The method was immunoSEQ multiplex PCR; TCRdb's version includes in-frame clones alone and lacks a portion of them. Of around 450,000 clones in the sample, around 88% were seen once. Input material: peripheral blood. The receptors here all came from a woman in her twenties or thirties with acute or convalescent COVID-19.

CDR3 sequence reads: CASSLDRAYGYTF. The CDR3 DNA reads TGTGCCAGCAGCCTAGACAGGGCCTATGGCTACACCTTC. This rearrangement joins TRBV6-5 to TRBJ1-2; TRBD1 matches 7 bases. The trim removed 6 bases at V and 4 bases at J, leaving 5 bases unmatched. Germline V gene data show CDR1 as MNHEY and CDR2 as SVGAGI. This CDR3 comprises 13 residues.

V gene TRBV19 combines with J gene TRBJ2-7; the match to TRBD1 covers 11 bases. The germline CDR1 and CDR2 sequences are LNHDA and SQIVND (reference sequence). The V segment lost 3 bases and the J segment 7 bases; nucleotides outside the gene matches: 8. The CDR3 runs to 15 residues. The CDR3, as DNA: TGTGCCAGTAGTATCGGACAGGGGGCCGGAGTAGAGCAGTACTTC. Translating it yields CASSIGQGAGVEQYF.

The chain recombines TRBV7-9 with TRBJ2-5, with 10 nucleotides matching TRBD2. Germline lookup yields CDR1 SEHNR and CDR2 FQNEAQ (reference sequence). The CDR3 spans 17 residues. V lost 0 bases to trimming and J lost 4 bases; unmatched junction nucleotides: 8. The CDR3 sequence: CASSLALLAGARETQYF. CDR3 sequence (DNA): TGTGCCAGCAGCTTAGCACTCCTAGCGGGGGCACGAGAGACCCAGTACTTC.

CDR3 DNA sequence: TGCGCCAGCAGCTTTGGGACAGGGCCTGAGACCCAGTACTTC. Translating gives CASSFGTGPETQYF. V usage is TRBV5-1 and J usage is TRBJ2-5; 9 bases are shared with TRBD1. The J segment lost 5 bases and the V segment lost 2 bases, leaving 4 bases of the junction unmatched. The CDR3 sequence is 14 residues long. The germline V gene has CDR1 SGHRS and CDR2 YFSETQ. The full variable domain, rest sourced from reference TRBV5-1 and TRBJ2-5, is KAGVTQTPRYLIKTRGQQVTLSCSPISGHRSVSWYQQTPGQGLQFLFEYFSETQRNKGNFPGRFSGRQFSNSRSEMNVSTLELGDSALYLCASSFGTGPETQYFGPGTRLLVL.

This clone was detected once. The same CDR3 arises from other DNA sequences in this sample as well. For the CDR3, the DNA is TGTGCCAGCTCTCAGGGTCTCTACGAGCAGTACTTC. The encoded protein is CASSQGLYEQYF. The chain combines TRBV5-6 with TRBJ2-7; TRBD1 might be the D (5 bases). With 7 bases removed from V and 3 bases from J, the gap between germline ends came to 11 bases. The CDR3 length is 12 residues. The germline V gene has CDR1 SGHDT and CDR2 YYEEEE.

The chain recombines TRBV13 with TRBJ1-3, with 8 nucleotides matching TRBD1. The J segment lost 4 bases and the V segment lost 4 bases, leaving 6 bases of the junction unmatched. The CDR3 sequence is 15 residues long. Germline values: CDR1 PRHDT, CDR2 FYEKMQ (reference sequence). CDR3 sequence: CASSSRDRWGNTIYF. CDR3 nucleotide sequence: TGTGCCAGCAGCTCCCGGGACAGGTGGGGAAACACCATATATTTT.

The chain employs TRBV28 and TRBJ1-1; tentatively, D is TRBD1 (5 bases). CDR1 and CDR2 (germline): MDHEN, SYDVKM. This CDR3 region has 17 residues. The germline V and J ends were trimmed by 3 bases and 1 base, with 18 bases remaining between them. The CDR3 DNA is TGTGCCAGCAGTTTGGGGCAGGGAAGGTTGAGGAACACTGAAGCTTTCTTT. This encodes CASSLGQGRLRNTEAFF. Full variable domain (outside the CDR3, taken from reference TRBV28 and TRBJ1-1): DVKVTQSSRYLVKRTGEKVFLECVQDMDHENMFWYRQDPGLGLRLIYFSYDVKMKEKGDIPEGYSVSREKKERFSLILESASTNQTSMYLCASSLGQGRLRNTEAFFGQGTRLTVV.

This clone appeared once. The CDR3, as DNA: TGTGCCAGCAGCTCAAGACTAGCGGAAGATCCAGATACGCAGTATTTT. It is translated as CASSSRLAEDPDTQYF. The chain joins TRBV13 to TRBJ2-3, with 9 bases identical to TRBD2. V dropped 4 bases and J dropped 4; count of bases not matched to a gene: 9. The CDR3 has 16 amino acids. Germline V lookup: CDR1 PRHDT, CDR2 FYEKMQ (reference sequence).

The chain couples TRBV29-1 to TRBJ1-2, with TRBD1 identical over 7 bases. This CDR3 has 12 amino acids. After removal of 8 bases from V and 2 bases from J, the junction contained 5 bases not matched to a gene. Germline V gene sequence: CDR1 SQVTM, CDR2 ANQGSEA. The CDR3 loop reads CSSRGTNYGYTF. CDR3 sequence (DNA): TGCAGCAGCAGGGGGACGAACTATGGCTACACCTTC. Combining the CDR3 with reference TRBV29-1 and TRBJ1-2 gives the whole variable domain SAVISQKPSRDICQRGTSLTIQCQVDSQVTMMFWYRQQPGQSLTLIATANQGSEATYESGFVIDKFPISRPNLTFSTLTVSNMSPEDSSIYLCSSRGTNYGYTFGSGTRLTVV.

This rearrangement joins TRBV4-1 to TRBJ2-3; D gene ambiguous. With 0 bases removed from V and 10 bases from J, the gap between germline ends came to 14 bases. In germline, CDR1 is MGHRA, CDR2 YSYEKL. The CDR3 is made up of 14 amino acids. For the CDR3, the DNA is TGCGCCAGCAGCCAAGATCCTAGGCTCCCTCCGCAGTATTTT. Translated: CASSQDPRLPPQYF.

This clone showed up just a few times. The sample has other DNA sequences that encode this CDR3 too. The rearrangement uses TRBV19 and TRBJ1-5; TRBD1 might be the D (5 bases). The CDR3 spans 14 residues. Germline CDR1 reads LNHDA; CDR2 reads SQIVND (reference sequence). The V gene lost 3 bases and the J gene lost 5 bases, with 11 bases spanning the gap. CDR3 in amino acids: CASSILSRDQPQHF. The CDR3 nucleotides read TGTGCCAGTAGTATTTTGTCCAGGGATCAGCCCCAGCATTTT.

This clone is a singleton in its sample. J is TRBJ1-1 and V is TRBV10-3; perhaps TRBD1 as D (6 bases). V shed 11 bases and J shed 1 base, with 14 bases lying between them. The CDR3 covers 13 residues. The germline gives CDR1 ENHRY, CDR2 SYGVKD. CDR3 coding DNA: TGTGCCGCCACGGGGACAAGGAACACTGAAGCTTTCTTT. It yields the protein CAATGTRNTEAFF.

This chain links TRBV28 with TRBJ1-6; D is unresolved. CDR1 is MDHEN and CDR2 is SYDVKM in the germline V gene. The CDR3 loop spans 15 amino acids. V lost 3 bases, J lost 4 bases, and 10 bases lay in between. The DNA of the CDR3 is TGTGCCAGCAGTTTTGCTACAGATTATAATTCACCCCTCCACTTT. This sequence encodes CASSFATDYNSPLHF.

The gene calls are TRBV5-6 and TRBJ2-1; D gene ambiguous. The CDR3 contains 16 residues. Germline assignment: CDR1 SGHDT and CDR2 YYEEEE. Trimming removed 4 bases from V and 4 bases from J, with 18 bases in between. CDR3 in amino acids: CASSALGLNNYNEQFF. DNA of the CDR3: TGTGCCAGCAGCGCGCTAGGCCTTAATAATTACAATGAGCAGTTCTTC.

This chain joins TRBV29-1 and TRBJ1-3; no reliable D call. V dropped 5 bases and J dropped 0 bases, with 8 bases sitting between them. The germline gives CDR1 SQVTM, CDR2 ANQGSEA. This CDR3 comprises 13 residues. CDR3 sequence reads: CSVFGSSGNTIYF. In DNA, the CDR3 is TGCAGCGTTTTCGGGAGCTCTGGAAACACCATATATTTT.

This sequence joins TRBV6-8 and TRBJ1-2, with 7 nucleotides matching TRBD1. The CDR3 runs to 15 residues. Germline V gives CDR1 MNHGY, CDR2 SAAAGT. With V trimmed by 5 bases and J by 1 base, 7 bases remained unmatched. CDR3 bases: TGTGCCAGCAGTGGTGGACAGGCCTGTAACTATGGCTACACCTTC. Translating gives CASSGGQACNYGYTF.

This chain joins TRBV27 and TRBJ2-1; 10 bases are shared with TRBD1. V was clipped by 11 bases and J by 7 bases; unmatched bases: 11. The CDR3 is made up of 14 amino acids. CDR1 and CDR2 from the germline V gene are MNHEY and SMNVEV (reference sequence). The CDR3 DNA reads TGTGCCGTATCAAACCGGGACAGGGGAAATGAGCAGTTCTTC. Translation gives CAVSNRDRGNEQFF.

The CDR3 DNA follows: TGTGCCAGCAGTAACCTACAGGGAGTTAGCTCCTACGAGCAGTACTTC. It encodes CASSNLQGVSSYEQYF. This chain joins TRBV27 and TRBJ2-7; possibly TRBD1 for D (6 bases). CDR1 and CDR2 (germline): MNHEY, SMNVEV (reference sequence). Trimming removed 5 bases from V and 0 bases from J, with 17 bases in between. This CDR3 has 16 residues.

V and J are TRBV19 and TRBJ1-5, with TRBD1 matching over 10 bases. CDR3 length: 13 residues. CDR1 and CDR2 (germline): LNHDA, SQIVND (reference sequence). V trimming: 10 bases; J trimming: 4 bases; junction bases outside the gene matches: 4. This CDR3 reads CATTGGNNQPQHF. The CDR3 nucleotides are TGTGCCACGACAGGGGGCAATAATCAGCCCCAGCATTTT.